This note documents a single T cell receptor beta chain sequence. Its antigen is still unknown. Method: immunoSEQ multiplex PCR; TCRdb's copy keeps in-frame clones and lacks some. The sample yields about 40,000 clones, around 88% seen once. The data belong to a study of T cells in narcolepsy. Findings and limits, study-wide: In some patient and control memory CD4+ samples, autoreactive clones were absent.

After removal of 7 bases from V and 6 bases from J, the junction contained 15 bases not matched to a gene. The germline gives CDR1 SGHVS, CDR2 FQNEAQ. This CDR3 region has 16 residues. The clonotype originates from a human donor with narcolepsy. Material for sequencing was CD45RA- memory CD4+ T cells from PBMCs. The chain recombines TRBV7-8 with TRBJ2-1; 7 positions match TRBD2. DNA for the CDR3: TGTGCCAGCAACCCTGGGAACTTGGGGGAGGGCAATGAGCAGTTCTTC. Translating gives CASNPGNLGEGNEQFF.